This T cell receptor beta chain was sequenced in a study of T cell repertoires and Cas9 in healthy adults. Study details: Multi-effector potency, cytotoxicity and lineage were assessed in SpCas9-reactive CD4 and CD8 T cells. Study conclusions and caveats: In vitro, SpCas9-reactive Tregs were reported to curb effector T cell proliferation and function.

Comments on this clone: Its antigen is undetermined.

The assay was immunoSEQ multiplex PCR, and TCRdb's table has in-frame clones only and misses some. The sample gives over 12,000 clones, 89% of which show up once; about 1.5% is in the top ten. Germline V gene sequence: CDR1 SGHTA, CDR2 FQGTGA. V was cut by 4 bases and J by 9 bases, with 14 bases left in between. The length of the CDR3 is 13 residues. V and J are TRBV7-3 and TRBJ2-3, with D perhaps matching TRBD2 (6 bases). The sample comprised Tregs (CD4+, CD25+, CD127-, CD137-, CD154-) from PBMCs; culture status not recorded. The TCR sequence derives from a human donor in good health. The CDR3 sequence is CASSSGGSETQYF. The DNA of the CDR3 is TGTGCCAGCAGCTCCGGGGGTAGCGAAACGCAGTATTTT.